The 10 T cell receptor beta chains in this list originate from one sample, sequenced in a study of blood T cells in healthy people across ages. The use of a sample-barcoded 5' primer and a J-beta primer mix characterized a second PCR of about 6 to 11 cycles. TCRdb recomputed calls from the 5' RACE reads with MiXCR, one row per CDR3 protein. The data contain about 1.5 million distinct CDR3 sequences, approximately 42% of them singletons. The material sequenced was blood. These receptors all stem from a woman aged 18 to 35 in good health.

This clonotype has a handful of counts. The genes are TRBV12-3 or TRBV12-4 and TRBJ2-1, with 8 bases aligning to TRBD2. V shed 7 bases and J 9 bases; nucleotides not matched to a gene: 8. This CDR3 region has 13 residues. The CDR3 here is CASNLSGATEQFF. For the CDR3, the DNA is TGTGCCAGCAACCTTAGCGGGGCTACTGAGCAGTTCTTC.

V is TRBV20-1 and J is TRBJ2-5; D is possibly TRBD2 (6 bases). The CDR3 runs to 14 residues. Germline assignment: CDR1 DFQATT and CDR2 SNEGSKA (reference sequence). Trimming took 5 bases from V and 2 from J, leaving 15 bases between them. CDR3 residues: CSARAGSLQETQYF. CDR3 in DNA: TGCAGTGCTCGGGCGGGGAGTTTGCAAGAGACCCAGTACTTC.

The table lists this clonotype with a few counts. The chain links TRBV9 to TRBJ2-3; 9 nucleotides agree with TRBD1. The CDR3 extends over 15 amino acids. Trimming at V came to 4 bases and at J to 4 bases, leaving 7 bases not matched to a gene. The germline V gene has CDR1 SGDLS and CDR2 YYNGEE. The CDR3 region is CASSPRGDRADTQYF. CDR3 sequence (DNA): TGTGCCAGCAGCCCTCGAGGGGACAGGGCAGATACGCAGTATTTT.

V is TRBV29-1 and J is TRBJ1-1; D call uncertain. The CDR3 length is 13 residues. V was cut by 1 base and J by 0 bases, with 6 bases left in between. Per the germline V gene, CDR1 is SQVTM and CDR2 is ANQGSEA. The DNA of the CDR3 is TGCAGCGTTGAAGTGACCATGAACACTGAAGCTTTCTTT. As protein: CSVEVTMNTEAFF.

V gene TRBV6-5 combines with J gene TRBJ2-7, with D possibly matching TRBD2 (5 bases). This CDR3 is built from 17 residues. Deletions cut 0 bases from V and 7 bases from J, with 22 bases between. Germline lookup yields CDR1 MNHEY and CDR2 SVGAGI. The CDR3 protein is CASSYSKSGLEIWEQYF. The CDR3 region has the DNA TGTGCCAGCAGTTACTCGAAGAGTGGACTTGAGATCTGGGAGCAGTACTTC.

The rearrangement joins TRBV27 to TRBJ2-7; D is uncertain. Germline loops: CDR1 MNHEY, CDR2 SMNVEV (reference sequence). CDR3 length: 13 residues. V shed 5 bases and J shed 5 bases, with 13 bases lying between them. CDR3 residues: CASSKRVSHEQYF. The DNA for the CDR3 is TGTGCCAGCAGTAAAAGGGTCTCTCACGAGCAGTACTTC.

This clonotype has ten or more counts. The rearrangement uses TRBV6-1 and TRBJ2-1, with 7 bases matching TRBD1. CDR3 length: 13 residues. The V gene end was trimmed by 7 bases and the J gene end by 7 bases; junction bases not matched to a gene: 7. Per the germline V gene, CDR1 is MNHNS and CDR2 is SASEGT. The CDR3 reads CASKRGRGNEQFF. In DNA form, the CDR3 reads TGTGCCAGCAAGAGGGGGCGCGGAAATGAGCAGTTCTTC.

In the case of this clonotype: The junction does not match germline at one end; this may be a read error. The chain is built from TRBV4-2 and TRBJ2-5; a weak D match, TRBD1 (6 bases). This CDR3 is 13 amino acids long. CDR1 and CDR2 (germline): LGHNA, YNFKEQ. The CDR3 spells CASRQDRSETQYF. Written as DNA, the CDR3 is TGTGCCAGCAGACAAGACAGGTCGGAGACCCAGTACTTC.

The rearrangement joins TRBV20-1 to TRBJ2-3, with 10 nucleotides matching TRBD2. The V segment lost 1 base and the J segment 0 bases; nucleotides outside the gene matches: 7. The CDR3 consists of 17 residues. Germline loops: CDR1 DFQATT, CDR2 SNEGSKA (reference sequence). The CDR3: CSARVAGGGTSTDTQYF. The DNA of the CDR3 is TGCAGTGCTAGAGTAGCGGGAGGAGGAACTAGCACAGATACGCAGTATTTT.

V and J are TRBV29-1 and TRBJ1-2; D may be TRBD1 (6 bases). V was shortened by 2 bases and J by 5 bases, with 12 bases between the two germline ends. This CDR3 comprises 13 residues. The germline V gene has CDR1 SQVTM and CDR2 ANQGSEA. CDR3 protein: CSVETQGWYGYTF. The CDR3 nucleotides read TGCAGCGTTGAAACGCAGGGGTGGTATGGCTACACCTTC.